This passage covers 12 T cell receptor beta chains from one sample sequenced in a study of cytomegalovirus exposure and HLA in healthy donors. The PCR had 60 Vbeta and 13 Jbeta primers. The protocol was immunoSEQ multiplex PCR, while the TCRdb copy is restricted to in-frame clones and leaves out a portion. The sample gives 80,000 to 100,000 clones, 81% of which show up once; under 13% is in the top ten. Material for sequencing was PBMCs. These receptors were obtained from a human donor in good health.

This rearrangement joins TRBV9 to TRBJ2-1; 8 positions agree with TRBD2. CDR1 and CDR2 from the germline V gene are SGDLS and YYNGEE. J was trimmed by 7 bases and V by 1 base; bases with no gene match: 13. The CDR3 totals 17 residues. CDR3 protein: CASSVRSGGNLPNEQFF. The DNA for the CDR3 is TGTGCCAGCAGCGTAAGAAGCGGGGGAAACCTACCAAATGAGCAGTTCTTC.

V is TRBV11-2 and J is TRBJ2-1; TRBD2 matches 16 bases. Trimming cost V 1 base and J 15 bases; bases outside gene matches: 9. This CDR3 contains 16 residues. CDR1 and CDR2 (germline): SGHAT, FQNNGV. CDR3 sequence reads: CASSLGPGTSGRARFF. The CDR3 nucleotides are TGTGCCAGCAGCTTAGGCCCCGGGACTAGCGGGAGGGCCCGGTTCTTC. The full variable domain, with the rest looked up from reference TRBV11-2 and TRBJ2-1, is EAGVAQSPRYKIIEKRQSVAFWCNPISGHATLYWYQQILGQGPKLLIQFQNNGVVDDSQLPKDRFSAERLKGVDSTLKIQPAKLEDSAVYLCASSLGPGTSGRARFFGPGTRLTVL.

This rearrangement joins TRBV19 to TRBJ2-3; TRBD2 matches at 11 bases. Germline V CDR1 and CDR2: LNHDA, SQIVND (reference sequence). J lost 6 bases, V lost 0 bases, and 17 bases had no gene match. There are 20 residues in the CDR3. Here the CDR3 reads CASSIDLGMVAGGFADTQYF. The CDR3, as DNA: TGTGCCAGTAGTATAGATCTGGGGATGGTAGCGGGAGGGTTCGCGGATACGCAGTATTTT.

The chain has TRBV7-9 and TRBJ1-2; D gene unclear. From germline, CDR1 is SEHNR and CDR2 FQNEAQ (reference sequence). The CDR3 is 13 amino acids. V was clipped by 1 base and J by 4 bases, with 7 bases between them. The CDR3 nucleotides read TGTGCCAGCAGCTTAGAACAGCTCTATGGCTACACCTTC. Protein product: CASSLEQLYGYTF.

The CDR3 DNA reads as TGCGCCAGCGATCTCTTTCTGGGTCTAGGCTACGAGCAGTACTTC. Translation gives CASDLFLGLGYEQYF. This chain connects TRBV23-1 to TRBJ2-7, with D uncertain. TRBV23-1 is an ORF, and what it does is uncertain. This CDR3 region has 15 residues. V shed 8 bases and J shed 3 bases, with 20 bases lying between them.

The V call is TRBV7-3, the J call TRBJ2-3, with D possibly being TRBD2 (7 bases). This CDR3 spans 15 amino acids. The V end lost 2 bases, the J end lost 3 bases, and 12 bases lay between the germline ends. Germline CDR1 and CDR2: SGHTA and FQGTGA. The CDR3 region has the DNA TGTGCCAGCAGCTTATGGGGGGGGCGTACAGATACGCAGTATTTT. Protein sequence: CASSLWGGRTDTQYF.

V gene TRBV29-1 combines with J gene TRBJ2-4, with 11 bases that match TRBD2. The germline V gene has CDR1 SQVTM and CDR2 ANQGSEA. The CDR3 has 14 amino acids. J gave up 5 bases and V 5 bases, and 5 bases lay outside the gene matches. The CDR3 loop is CSVQRGLAENIQYF. The CDR3, as DNA: TGCAGCGTTCAGAGGGGACTAGCGGAAAACATTCAGTACTTC.

V gene TRBV30 combines with J gene TRBJ2-7, with D possibly being TRBD1 (6 bases). CDR3 length equals 15 residues. The germline V gene has CDR1 GTSNPN and CDR2 SVGIG (reference sequence). Trimming took 0 bases from V and 5 from J, leaving 17 bases between them. This chain's CDR3 is CAWSVVGQGMDEQYF. The CDR3 nucleotides are TGTGCCTGGAGTGTAGTGGGGCAGGGGATGGACGAGCAGTACTTC.

This rearrangement joins TRBV7-2 to TRBJ2-7; D perhaps matches TRBD1 (5 bases). The ends were cut back, 1 base at V and 5 bases at J, with 9 bases in the middle. This CDR3 has 13 residues. CDR1 SGHTA and CDR2 FQGNSA come from the germline V gene. CDR3 loop: CASSLGGQNEQYF. CDR3 in DNA: TGTGCCAGCAGCTTAGGAGGACAAAACGAGCAGTACTTC.

V gene TRBV7-2 combines with J gene TRBJ1-3; D is ambiguous. Germline V CDR1 and CDR2: SGHTA, FQGNSA. V was trimmed by 1 base and J by 0 bases, leaving 13 bases between them. The CDR3 contains 17 residues. CDR3 bases: TGTGCCAGCAGCTTAGTACGGGTCGAAATCTCTGGAAACACCATATATTTT. Translating it yields CASSLVRVEISGNTIYF.

The CDR3 region is CASADGLGGGAGYGYTF. The CDR3 bases are TGTGCCAGCGCAGACGGCCTCGGGGGGGGCGCGGGCTATGGCTACACCTTC. The gene calls are TRBV19 and TRBJ1-2, with D possibly matching TRBD1 (6 bases). Germline V CDR1 and CDR2: LNHDA, SQIVND (reference sequence). This CDR3 has 17 amino acids. The ends were cut back, 9 bases at V and 4 bases at J, with 27 bases in the middle.

The rearrangement links TRBV15 to TRBJ2-3, with TRBD1 as a possible D gene (5 bases). Germline V gene data show CDR1 as LNHNV and CDR2 as YYDKDF (reference sequence). The ends were cut back, 0 bases at V and 4 bases at J, with 11 bases in the middle. The CDR3 is made up of 15 amino acids. CDR3 sequence reads: CATSRDAVGADTQYF. CDR3 coding DNA: TGTGCCACCAGCAGAGATGCGGTAGGGGCAGATACGCAGTATTTT.